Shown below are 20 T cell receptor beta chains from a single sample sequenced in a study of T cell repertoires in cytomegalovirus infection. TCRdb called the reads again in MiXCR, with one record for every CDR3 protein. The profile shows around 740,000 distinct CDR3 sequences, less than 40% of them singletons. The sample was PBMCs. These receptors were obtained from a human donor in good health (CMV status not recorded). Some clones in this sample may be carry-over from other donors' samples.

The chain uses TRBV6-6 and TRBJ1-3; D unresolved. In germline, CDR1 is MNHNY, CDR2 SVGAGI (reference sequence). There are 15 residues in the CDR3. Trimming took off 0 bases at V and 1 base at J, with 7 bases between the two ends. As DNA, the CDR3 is TGTGCCAGCAGTTACTCGCGGAGTTCTGGAAACACCATATATTTT. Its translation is CASSYSRSSGNTIYF.

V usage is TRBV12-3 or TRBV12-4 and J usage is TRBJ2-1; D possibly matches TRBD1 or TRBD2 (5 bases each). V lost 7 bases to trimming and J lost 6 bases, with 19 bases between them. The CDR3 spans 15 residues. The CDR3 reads CASTLVTGPTNEQFF. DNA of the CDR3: TGTGCCAGCACCCTTGTTACGGGACCCACCAATGAGCAGTTCTTC.

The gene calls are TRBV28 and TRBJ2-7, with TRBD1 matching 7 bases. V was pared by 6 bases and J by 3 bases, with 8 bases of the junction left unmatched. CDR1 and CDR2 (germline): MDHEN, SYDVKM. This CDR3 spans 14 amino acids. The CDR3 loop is CASSALRQGYEQYF. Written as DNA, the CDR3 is TGTGCCAGCAGCGCGCTTCGACAGGGCTACGAGCAGTACTTC.

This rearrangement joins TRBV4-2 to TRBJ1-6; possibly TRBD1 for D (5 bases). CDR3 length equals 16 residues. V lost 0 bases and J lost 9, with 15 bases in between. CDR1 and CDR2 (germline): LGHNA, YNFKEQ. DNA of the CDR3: TGTGCCAGCAGCCAAGATCATCAGGGAGGGAGTTCACCCCTCCACTTT. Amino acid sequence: CASSQDHQGGSSPLHF.

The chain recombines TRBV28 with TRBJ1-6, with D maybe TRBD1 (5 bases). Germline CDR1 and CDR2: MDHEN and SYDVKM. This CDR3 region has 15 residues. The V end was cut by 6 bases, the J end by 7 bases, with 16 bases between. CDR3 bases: TGTGCCAGCAGACCACTAGACAGAGACAATTCACCCCTCCACTTT. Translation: CASRPLDRDNSPLHF. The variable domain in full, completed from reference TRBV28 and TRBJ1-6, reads DVKVTQSSRYLVKRTGEKVFLECVQDMDHENMFWYRQDPGLGLRLIYFSYDVKMKEKGDIPEGYSVSREKKERFSLILESASTNQTSMYLCASRPLDRDNSPLHFGNGTRLTVT.

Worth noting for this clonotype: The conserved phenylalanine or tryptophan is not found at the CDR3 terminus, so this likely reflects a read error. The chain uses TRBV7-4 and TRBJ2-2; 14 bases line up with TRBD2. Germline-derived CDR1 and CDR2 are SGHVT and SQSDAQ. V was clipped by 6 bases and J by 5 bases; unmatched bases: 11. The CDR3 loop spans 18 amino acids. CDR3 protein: CASRHRGLAGGGTGELFL. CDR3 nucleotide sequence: TGTGCCAGCAGGCACCGCGGACTAGCGGGAGGAGGGACCGGGGAGCTGTTTTTG.

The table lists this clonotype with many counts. CDR3 coding DNA: TGTGCCAGCTCCTCTAGAGTCGGGGGCGGGGAGCTGTTTTTT. Protein: CASSSRVGGGELFF. The chain employs TRBV7-8 and TRBJ2-2; TRBD2 might be the D (6 bases). Germline-derived CDR1 and CDR2 are SGHVS and FQNEAQ. V was clipped by 8 bases and J by 7 bases, with 17 bases between them. The CDR3 consists of 14 residues.

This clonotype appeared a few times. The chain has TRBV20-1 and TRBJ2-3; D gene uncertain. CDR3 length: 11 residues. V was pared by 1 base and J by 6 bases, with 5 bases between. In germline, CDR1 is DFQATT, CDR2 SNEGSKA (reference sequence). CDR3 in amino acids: CSARGWDTQYF. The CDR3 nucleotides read TGCAGTGCTAGAGGATGGGATACGCAGTATTTT.

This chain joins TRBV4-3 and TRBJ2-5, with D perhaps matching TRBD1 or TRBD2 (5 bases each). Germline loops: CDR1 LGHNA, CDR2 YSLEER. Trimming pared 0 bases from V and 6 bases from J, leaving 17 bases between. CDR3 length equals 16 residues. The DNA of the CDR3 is TGCGCCAGCAGCCAAGATAGGGACCCTCGAGGAAAGACCCAGTACTTC. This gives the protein CASSQDRDPRGKTQYF.

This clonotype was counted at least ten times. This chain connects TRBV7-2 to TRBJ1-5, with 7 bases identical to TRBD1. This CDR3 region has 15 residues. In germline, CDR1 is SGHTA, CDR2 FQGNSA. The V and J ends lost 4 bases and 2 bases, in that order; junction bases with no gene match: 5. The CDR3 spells CASSSSGTGNQPQHF. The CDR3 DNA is TGTGCCAGCAGCTCGTCCGGGACAGGCAATCAGCCCCAGCATTTT.

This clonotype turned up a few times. The CDR3 nucleotides are TGTGCCAGCAGTTTTGAGGGGGTGAACACTGAAGCTTTCTTT. It yields the protein CASSFEGVNTEAFF. This chain joins TRBV12-3 or TRBV12-4 and TRBJ1-1, with D possibly TRBD1 on 6 matching bases. The CDR3 is 14 amino acids. Between the trimmed V and J ends, which lost 3 bases and 0 bases, there was a span of 8 bases.

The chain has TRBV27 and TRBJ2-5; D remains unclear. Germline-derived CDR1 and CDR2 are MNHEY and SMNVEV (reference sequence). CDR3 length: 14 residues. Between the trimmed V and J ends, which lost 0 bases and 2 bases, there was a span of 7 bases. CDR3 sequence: CASSLSYSQETQYF. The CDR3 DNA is TGTGCCAGCAGTTTATCGTATAGTCAAGAGACCCAGTACTTC.

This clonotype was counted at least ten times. In DNA form, the CDR3 reads TGTGCCAGCAGCTTAAACAGCCAAGAGACCCAGTACTTC. Its protein product is CASSLNSQETQYF. The gene calls are TRBV7-2 and TRBJ2-5, with D unresolved. V gave up 2 bases and J gave up 1 base, with 5 bases separating them. This CDR3 is built from 13 residues. Looked up from germline, CDR1 is SGHTA and CDR2 is FQGNSA.

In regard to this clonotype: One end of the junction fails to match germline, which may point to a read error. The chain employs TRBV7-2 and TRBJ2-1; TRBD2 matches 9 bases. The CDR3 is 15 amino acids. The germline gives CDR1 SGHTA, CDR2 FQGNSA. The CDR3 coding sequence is TGTGCCATCAGCTTTAGCGGGGGAGGATTGGGAGAGCAGTTCTTC. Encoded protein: CAISFSGGGLGEQFF.

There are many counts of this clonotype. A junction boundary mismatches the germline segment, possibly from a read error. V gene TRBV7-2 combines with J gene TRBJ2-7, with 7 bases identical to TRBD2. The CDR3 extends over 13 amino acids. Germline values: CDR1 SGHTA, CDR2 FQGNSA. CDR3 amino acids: CASRLAGVYEQYF. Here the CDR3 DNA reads TGTGCCAGCCGCTTGGCGGGGGTATACGAGCAGTACTTC.

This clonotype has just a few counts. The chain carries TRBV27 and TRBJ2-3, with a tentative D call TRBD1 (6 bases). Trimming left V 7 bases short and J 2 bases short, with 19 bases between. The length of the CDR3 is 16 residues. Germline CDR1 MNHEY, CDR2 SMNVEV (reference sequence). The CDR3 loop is CASNPEGVGATDTQYF. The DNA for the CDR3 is TGTGCCAGCAACCCAGAGGGGGTCGGAGCCACAGATACGCAGTATTTT.

Written as DNA, the CDR3 is TGCAGTGTTCCGTCTGGGTTGCGGAATGAGCAGTTCTTC. The encoded protein is CSVPSGLRNEQFF. The chain employs TRBV20-1 and TRBJ2-1; D call uncertain. This CDR3 contains 13 residues. Germline CDR1 DFQATT, CDR2 SNEGSKA (reference sequence). V was cut by 7 bases and J by 7 bases, with 17 bases left in between.

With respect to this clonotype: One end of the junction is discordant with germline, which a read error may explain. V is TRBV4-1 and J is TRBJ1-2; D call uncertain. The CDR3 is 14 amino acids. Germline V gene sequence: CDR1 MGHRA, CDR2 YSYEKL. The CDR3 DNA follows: TGTGCCAGCAGCCAACCGAGACAAGGAGTCGGCTACACCTTC. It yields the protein CASSQPRQGVGYTF.

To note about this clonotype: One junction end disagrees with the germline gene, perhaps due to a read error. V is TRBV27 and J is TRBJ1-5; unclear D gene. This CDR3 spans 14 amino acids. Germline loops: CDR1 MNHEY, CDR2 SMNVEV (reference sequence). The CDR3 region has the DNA TGTGCCAGCAGTATCGGTCCCCCACATCAGCCCCAGAATTTT. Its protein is CASSIGPPHQPQNF.

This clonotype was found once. This CDR3 is CASSSAPSLAKNIQYF. The CDR3 DNA sequence: TGTGCCAGCAGTTCCGCCCCATCCTTAGCCAAAAACATTCAGTACTTC. The V call is TRBV12-3 or TRBV12-4, the J call TRBJ2-4; D uncertain. V lost 4 bases to trimming and J lost 0 bases, with 13 bases between them. This CDR3 spans 16 amino acids.